This entry features one T cell receptor beta chain sequence. The sample belongs to a study of blood T cell repertoires in COVID-19. The overall study: Samples came from the United States, Italy and Spain, spanning acute and convalescent COVID-19. T cells, B-cell-depleted T cells, or PBMCs supplied cDNA or gDNA.

Per the germline V gene, CDR1 is MNHEY and CDR2 is SMNVEV (reference sequence). The J segment lost 3 bases and the V segment lost 6 bases, leaving 10 bases of the junction unmatched. The CDR3 loop spans 16 amino acids. Original processing notes: Reference gene primer amplification yielded estimated nucleated cell counts. The method was immunoSEQ multiplex PCR; TCRdb's version includes in-frame clones alone and lacks a portion of them. That table supplies the V and J calls and clone size; D and trimming were determined from the DNA. The table includes more than 75,000 clones, 70% to 90% detected once.

The sequence came from a woman aged 65 to 85 with acute or convalescent COVID-19. The rearrangement uses TRBV27 and TRBJ1-5, with 8 bases lining up with TRBD1. Sequencing was performed on peripheral blood. Here the CDR3 DNA reads TGTGCCAGCAGAGAATCCGACAGGGGCTTCAATCAGCCCCAGCATTTT. Translation: CASRESDRGFNQPQHF.